This entry is about one T cell receptor (beta chain). What antigen it recognizes has not been identified. No per-base quality is available; no much larger clone lies one base away. These data are taken from a study of T-cell reconstitution after alpha-beta-depleted transplantation in children listed by TCRdb under 2016. Context from the whole study: T-cell immune reconstitution after TCRalphabeta/CD19-depleted allogeneic hematopoietic cell transplantation in children was quantitatively tracked in the study by means of TCR repertoire profiling. Study-level results and caveats: The high TCRbeta diversity at day 60 in some patients was ascribed to recipient T cells and intrathymic progenitors that had survived conditioning. Hyperexpanded clone frequencies declined over subsequent months; after one year, T-cell counts and TCRbeta diversity were mostly attributed to newly produced T cells. Apparently early alphabetaT-cell count recovery about two months after transplant reportedly relied on only several hundred rapidly expanded clones derived from non-depleted graft cells.

From a lookup of the germline V gene (reference sequence), CDR1 and CDR2 are SGHNT and YYREEE. From cysteine to phenylalanine, the CDR3 is 14 amino acids long. Only CDR3 DNA remains: 42 bases, in frame from the first base. Here V drops 5 bases and J drops 4 bases, and the junction holds 6 bases not matched to any gene. The method was PCR. For sequencing, an Illumina HiSeq 2500 was employed. Molecular barcoding was employed in the preparation of TCR libraries, with unique molecular identifiers being used to normalize TCRbeta repertoire quantification. Through fastp at Q25 and MiXCR, TCRdb rebuilt clones from the public reads, retaining in-frame beta chains. Rows with one shared CDR3 protein collapse into an entry with the most common genes and DNA. This sample has approximately 980,000 distinct CDR3 sequences in its table, and under 30% of those were observed once. Clones ranked in the top ten supply roughly 31% of the sample.

Interpreted using the paper, the treatment or condition label stands for: allogeneic hematopoietic cell transplantation with graft depleted of TCRalphabeta T cells and CD19 B cells. TCRalphabeta/CD19-depleted allogeneic hematopoietic cell grafts were given to the transplant recipients, all of whom were children. The rearrangement joined TRBV5-4 to TRBJ2-1, with 7 middle bases fitting TRBD1. Sequences were derived from PBMCs, mostly from graft donor cells, sampled 360 days after TCRalphabeta/CD19-depleted stem cell transplant. The receptor was derived from a boy younger than two who had a stem cell transplant for SCID, so the T cells may come from the graft donor. The CDR3 amino acid sequence is: CASSTRDSYNEQFF. The bases read TGTGCCAGCAGTACCCGGGACAGTTACAATGAGCAGTTCTTC.